The clone carrying this T cell receptor (beta chain) has a handful of counts. TCRdb re-analysed the RT-PCR reads in MiXCR, keeping a single row per CDR3 protein. Found here are hundreds of thousands of distinct CDR3 sequences, 12% to 15% of them singletons; the top ten hold about 3.9%. The CDR3 extends over 14 amino acids. The V gene's germline CDR1 is MNHNY and CDR2 SVGAGI (reference sequence). V shed 2 bases and J 7 bases; nucleotides not matched to a gene: 7. The V call is TRBV6-6, the J call TRBJ2-7; 8 bases are a match to TRBD1. This receptor was taken from a female donor in good health, serving as a healthy control. The source material was memory CD4+ T cells from blood. Here the CDR3 DNA reads TGTGCCAGCAGTTACACGGGACAGGTGGGGGAGCAGTACTTC. Protein sequence: CASSYTGQVGEQYF.